Following are 14 T cell receptor beta chains from one sample sequenced in a study of blood T cell repertoires in COVID-19. The table came from immunoSEQ multiplex PCR; TCRdb's copy has only in-frame clones and leaves some out. The table includes about 54,000 clones, 75% to 90% detected once. What was sequenced was peripheral blood. The receptors were sampled from a human donor in a cohort sampled during active COVID-19.

This chain uses TRBV2 with TRBJ1-5; D is uncertain. Between the trimmed V and J ends, which lost 7 bases and 9 bases, there was a span of 13 bases. The CDR3 sequence is 12 residues long. Per germline, CDR1 SNHLY and CDR2 FYNNEI. CDR3 sequence reads: CASTSGIGPQHF. As DNA, the CDR3 is TGTGCCAGCACGTCGGGGATCGGGCCCCAGCATTTT.

The V call is TRBV4-3, the J call TRBJ1-6, with D uncertain. Trimming took 8 bases from V and 7 from J, leaving 24 bases between them. The CDR3 consists of 17 residues. Germline loops: CDR1 LGHNA, CDR2 YSLEER. The CDR3 is CASGLKKGQDPNSPLHF. The CDR3 DNA is TGCGCCAGCGGACTCAAAAAAGGGCAGGATCCCAATTCACCCCTCCACTTT.

The V and J genes are TRBV24-1 and TRBJ2-2, with 8 bases lining up with TRBD1. The CDR3 runs to 15 residues. Germline V CDR1 and CDR2: KGHDR, SFDVKD. The J segment lost 5 bases and the V segment lost 1 base, leaving 2 bases of the junction unmatched. The CDR3 loop reads CATSDFGQGTGELFF. CDR3 nucleotide sequence: TGTGCCACCAGTGATTTCGGACAGGGAACCGGGGAGCTGTTTTTT.

The chain combines TRBV10-3 with TRBJ1-6; TRBD1 might be the D (5 bases). The germline V and J ends were trimmed by 5 bases and 0 bases, with 17 bases remaining between them. The CDR3 sequence is 18 residues long. CDR1 is ENHRY, CDR2 SYGVKD, per germline. CDR3 nucleotides: TGTGCCATCAGTAAATCGCCAGGGTTCAGCTCCTATAATTCACCCCTCCACTTT. This sequence encodes CAISKSPGFSSYNSPLHF.

The chain recombines TRBV10-3 with TRBJ2-1; TRBD1 might be the D (6 bases). Germline loops: CDR1 ENHRY, CDR2 SYGVKD. The CDR3 covers 14 residues. V lost 2 bases and J 7 bases, leaving 12 bases between the germline ends. CDR3 sequence: CAISERGFWNEQFF. The CDR3 DNA is TGTGCCATCAGTGAGAGGGGGTTTTGGAATGAGCAGTTCTTC.

V is TRBV21-1 and J is TRBJ1-1; TRBD1 is the table's D call and was not checked against the DNA. TRBV21-1 is noted as a pseudogene. The CDR3 is 16 amino acids. The CDR3: CASSKSNFDKNTEAFF. CDR3 nucleotide sequence: TGTGCCAGCAGCAAATCCAACTTTGACAAGAACACTGAAGCTTTCTTT.

The chain carries TRBV10-1 and TRBJ1-1; 9 nucleotides match TRBD1. The germline V gene has CDR1 WNHNN and CDR2 SYGVQD (reference sequence). The CDR3 loop spans 17 amino acids. Trimming took 5 bases from V and 1 from J; bases not matched to a gene: 11. Here the CDR3 DNA reads TGCGCCAGCAGTCTTCCCCGACAGGGGGATAAGAACACTGAAGCTTTCTTT. It translates to CASSLPRQGDKNTEAFF.

By share, this clone counts as medium-sized (0.01 to 0.1%). This rearrangement joins TRBV5-1 to TRBJ1-1, with unresolved D. Germline lookup yields CDR1 SGHRS and CDR2 YFSETQ. Trimming stripped 3 bases from V and 1 base from J, with 7 bases between. This CDR3 contains 13 residues. CDR3 region: CASSYQENTEAFF. For the CDR3, the DNA is TGCGCCAGCAGCTACCAGGAGAACACTGAAGCTTTCTTT. The whole variable domain, filled in from reference TRBV5-1 and TRBJ1-1, reads KAGVTQTPRYLIKTRGQQVTLSCSPISGHRSVSWYQQTPGQGLQFLFEYFSETQRNKGNFPGRFSGRQFSNSRSEMNVSTLELGDSALYLCASSYQENTEAFFGQGTRLTVV.

The chain employs TRBV12-5 and TRBJ2-1, with 11 bases fitting TRBD1. After removal of 0 bases from V and 2 bases from J, the junction contained 9 bases not matched to a gene. Per germline, CDR1 LGHNT and CDR2 FRNRAP. This CDR3 comprises 19 residues. DNA of the CDR3: TGTGCTAGTGGTTTGGTACTTTTTAGGGACAGGGGGGCCTACAATGAGCAGTTCTTC. This sequence encodes CASGLVLFRDRGAYNEQFF.

V gene TRBV5-1 combines with J gene TRBJ1-2; D uncertain. The V end lost 7 bases, the J end lost 1 base, and 11 bases lay between the germline ends. CDR3 length equals 13 residues. Germline loops: CDR1 SGHRS, CDR2 YFSETQ. The CDR3 coding sequence is TGCGCCAGCGCCCTCTCAGATAACTATGGCTACACCTTC. Its translation: CASALSDNYGYTF.

This clone was recorded only once. V usage is TRBV5-1 and J usage is TRBJ2-3; 8 positions agree with TRBD1. CDR3 length equals 15 residues. V dropped 0 bases and J dropped 3; count of bases not matched to a gene: 3. CDR1 is SGHRS, CDR2 YFSETQ, per germline. CDR3 nucleotide sequence: TGCGCCAGCAGCTTGGGGCAGGGGGCAACAGATACGCAGTATTTT. It yields the protein CASSLGQGATDTQYF.

The chain joins TRBV7-3 to TRBJ2-3, with 9 nucleotides matching TRBD1. The CDR3 totals 15 residues. CDR1 SGHTA and CDR2 FQGTGA come from the germline V gene. The ends lost 3 bases at V and 3 bases at J; junction bases unmatched: 4. In DNA, the CDR3 is TGTGCCAGCAGCTTTACCGGGACAGGGACAGATACGCAGTATTTT. Encoded protein: CASSFTGTGTDTQYF.

The count of this clone is one. This chain links TRBV5-1 with TRBJ1-6; D not resolved. The CDR3 totals 14 residues. The germline V and J ends were trimmed by 0 bases and 5 bases, with 6 bases remaining between them. CDR1 and CDR2 from the germline V gene are SGHRS and YFSETQ. The CDR3 spells CASSLETDNSPLHF. CDR3 coding DNA: TGCGCCAGCAGCTTGGAAACAGATAATTCACCCCTCCACTTT.

V is TRBV14 and J is TRBJ1-2; D is ambiguous. V was trimmed by 8 bases and J by 4 bases, leaving 11 bases between them. CDR3 length equals 12 residues. Germline loops: CDR1 SGHDN, CDR2 FVKESK. The CDR3 protein is CASGRRSYGYTF. CDR3 nucleotide sequence: TGTGCCAGCGGGCGGAGGAGCTATGGCTACACCTTC.